One and the same sample provided the 16 T cell receptor beta chains below, sequenced in a study of cytomegalovirus exposure and HLA in healthy donors. The primer mix had 60 Vbeta and 13 Jbeta primers. The assay was immunoSEQ multiplex PCR, and TCRdb's table has in-frame clones only and misses some. Among about 180,000 clones listed, over 65% were seen once. The sequencing sample was made of PBMCs. The receptors come from a woman in her sixties or seventies in good health and CMV-seropositive.

This sequence joins TRBV18 and TRBJ2-7; no reliable D call. V gave up 0 bases and J gave up 4 bases, with 13 bases separating them. CDR3 size: 15 residues. CDR1 is KGHSH, CDR2 LQKENI, per germline. CDR3 bases: TGTGCCAGCTCACCACCATCCACAGCCTCATACGAGCAGTACTTC. Its protein product is CASSPPSTASYEQYF.

Of note for this clone: Compared with germline, one end of the junction differs, possibly owing to a read error. This chain uses TRBV25-1 with TRBJ2-1, with D unclear. This CDR3 comprises 12 residues. The germline gives CDR1 MGHDK, CDR2 SYGVNS. CDR3 amino acids: CASSESRSRLIF. Here the CDR3 DNA reads TGTGCCAGCAGTGAATCGAGGAGCCGTCTAATCTTC.

This sequence joins TRBV4-2 and TRBJ1-5; 10 positions agree with TRBD1. J was trimmed by 7 bases and V by 0 bases; bases with no gene match: 12. CDR3 length: 18 amino acids. Germline assignment: CDR1 LGHNA and CDR2 YNFKEQ. The CDR3 sequence: CASSQDATGTGAIQPQHF. In nucleotides, the CDR3 is TGTGCCAGCAGCCAAGACGCAACCGGGACAGGGGCGATACAGCCCCAGCATTTT.

The CDR3 spells CASSVRQASYEQYF. CDR3 coding DNA: TGTGCCAGCAGCGTAAGACAGGCCTCCTACGAGCAGTACTTC. This chain links TRBV13 with TRBJ2-7; tentatively, D is TRBD1 (6 bases). Trimming shortened V by 5 bases and J by 0 bases, and 11 bases separated the two germline ends. This CDR3 has 14 amino acids. Looked up from germline, CDR1 is PRHDT and CDR2 is FYEKMQ (reference sequence).

CDR3 nucleotide sequence: TGTGCCAGCAGCTTACGGGACAGGGGTTACGAGCAGTACTTC. Its protein is CASSLRDRGYEQYF. The rearrangement joins TRBV13 to TRBJ2-5; TRBD1 matches 10 bases. The J call is in doubt because the DNA end fits TRBJ2-7 better. Germline lookup yields CDR1 PRHDT and CDR2 FYEKMQ (reference sequence). There are 14 residues in the CDR3.

V gene TRBV18 combines with J gene TRBJ1-3, with 8 bases that match TRBD1. Germline lookup yields CDR1 KGHSH and CDR2 LQKENI. The CDR3 runs 14 residues. J lost 4 bases, V lost 6 bases, and 5 bases had no gene match. CDR3 in amino acids: CASSTGQGGNTIYF. Here the CDR3 DNA reads TGTGCCAGCTCCACCGGACAGGGCGGAAACACCATATATTTT.

The chain couples TRBV5-4 to TRBJ2-1, with 10 bases lining up with TRBD1. CDR3 length: 15 amino acids. J was trimmed by 2 bases and V by 4 bases; bases with no gene match: 3. Germline-derived CDR1 and CDR2 are SGHNT and YYREEE (reference sequence). For the CDR3, the DNA is TGTGCCAGCAGCCGCGGACAGGGGGCCTACAATGAGCAGTTCTTC. This encodes CASSRGQGAYNEQFF.

V and J are TRBV4-1 and TRBJ1-5; no definite D call. The CDR3 is made up of 13 amino acids. Germline CDR1 MGHRA, CDR2 YSYEKL. Trimming took 4 bases from V and 3 from J, leaving 7 bases between them. The CDR3 protein is CASSLSLNQPQHF. The CDR3 nucleotides are TGCGCCAGCAGCCTTTCCCTCAATCAGCCCCAGCATTTT.

The chain employs TRBV14 and TRBJ1-5; D gene unclear. This CDR3 has 12 amino acids. The V gene lost 2 bases and the J gene lost 4 bases, with 3 bases spanning the gap. Germline CDR1 SGHDN, CDR2 FVKESK. The CDR3 nucleotides read TGTGCCAGCAGCCAACCTAATCAGCCCCAGCATTTT. Encoded protein: CASSQPNQPQHF.

This clone was counted once. The V call is TRBV7-9, the J call TRBJ2-2; TRBD1 agrees at 9 bases. Unmatched junction bases numbered 10, after V lost 5 bases and J lost 3 bases. Germline CDR1 and CDR2: SEHNR and FQNEAQ (reference sequence). This CDR3 has 17 amino acids. CDR3 in DNA: TGTGCCAGCAGCCCTGCACCGGGACAGGGTCACACCGGGGAGCTGTTTTTT. Translating gives CASSPAPGQGHTGELFF.

This clone has only a few counts. This chain links TRBV19 with TRBJ1-1, with TRBD1 identical over 10 bases. With 3 bases clipped from V and 5 bases from J, the junction kept 3 bases outside the gene matches. The CDR3 sequence is 14 residues long. Germline CDR1 and CDR2: LNHDA and SQIVND (reference sequence). Written as DNA, the CDR3 is TGTGCCAGTAGTATCGAGGACAGGGGGACTGAAGCTTTCTTT. Translating it yields CASSIEDRGTEAFF. The full variable domain, rest sourced from reference TRBV19 and TRBJ1-1, is DGGITQSPKYLFRKEGQNVTLSCEQNLNHDAMYWYRQDPGQGLRLIYYSQIVNDFQKGDIAEGYSVSREKKESFPLTVTSAQKNPTAFYLCASSIEDRGTEAFFGQGTRLTVV.

The chain joins TRBV14 to TRBJ2-1; D is uncertain. The CDR3 sequence is 19 residues long. V lost 1 base, J lost 0 bases, and 19 bases lay in between. Germline values: CDR1 SGHDN, CDR2 FVKESK. The CDR3: CASSQASPSRISSYNEQFF. CDR3 in DNA: TGTGCCAGCAGCCAAGCATCGCCTAGTAGGATTAGCTCCTACAATGAGCAGTTCTTC.

This chain joins TRBV7-9 and TRBJ1-3; TRBD1 matches 8 bases. The ends lost 5 bases at V and 0 bases at J; junction bases unmatched: 9. Germline V gene sequence: CDR1 SEHNR, CDR2 FQNEAQ (reference sequence). CDR3 length: 17 residues. The CDR3 is CASSQGQVPHSGNTIYF. CDR3 nucleotides: TGTGCCAGCAGCCAGGGACAGGTTCCCCACTCTGGAAACACCATATATTTT.

V gene TRBV30 combines with J gene TRBJ1-2; 9 bases fit TRBD1. V gave up 2 bases and J gave up 5 bases; unmatched junction bases: 3. The CDR3 is 13 amino acids. In germline, CDR1 is GTSNPN, CDR2 SVGIG (reference sequence). CDR3 residues: CAWSSGTGYGYTF. The DNA for the CDR3 is TGTGCCTGGAGTTCCGGGACAGGGTATGGCTACACCTTC.

This clone has just a few counts. The rearrangement links TRBV28 to TRBJ1-2; tentative D call: TRBD1 (6 bases). The CDR3 consists of 12 residues. Trimming pared 6 bases from V and 6 bases from J, leaving 11 bases between. Germline lookup yields CDR1 MDHEN and CDR2 SYDVKM. The CDR3 here is CASRRQEDGYTF. The CDR3 DNA is TGTGCCAGCAGGCGACAGGAAGATGGCTACACCTTC.

J is TRBJ2-3 and V is TRBV27, with 11 bases identical to TRBD2. J was trimmed by 11 bases and V by 5 bases; bases with no gene match: 6. Germline CDR1 MNHEY, CDR2 SMNVEV (reference sequence). CDR3 size: 13 residues. The CDR3, as DNA: TGTGCCAGCAGTCCGGGGGGACTAGCGGTGCAGTATTTT. It yields the protein CASSPGGLAVQYF.